The next 14 T cell receptor beta chains were all read from a single sample in a study of T-cell reconstitution after alpha-beta-depleted transplantation in children. Preparing the TCRbeta library involved the use of unique molecular identifiers. TCRdb reprocessed the PCR reads with MiXCR, giving one entry per CDR3 protein. The sample consists of around 240,000 distinct CDR3 sequences, about 9.6% of them appearing once. Sequences were derived from PBMCs from the stem cell graft donor, sampled from the stem cell graft. The receptors were gathered from a human donor who donated a stem cell graft to a child with SCID.

This clonotype was recorded many times. The chain joins TRBV15 to TRBJ2-1; D is perhaps TRBD2 (5 bases). The V end lost 3 bases, the J end lost 10 bases, and 10 bases lay between the germline ends. This CDR3 is built from 12 residues. Germline loops: CDR1 LNHNV, CDR2 YYDKDF (reference sequence). CDR3 in amino acids: CATSSYRGEQFF. In nucleotides, the CDR3 is TGTGCCACCAGCAGCTATCGGGGAGAGCAGTTCTTC. Supplemented by reference TRBV15 and TRBJ2-1, the full variable domain reads DAMVIQNPRYQVTQFGKPVTLSCSQTLNHNVMYWYQQKSSQAPKLLFHYYDKDFNNEADTPDNFQSRRPNTSFCFLDIRSPGLGDTAMYLCATSSYRGEQFFGPGTRLTVL.

This clonotype was counted between two and nine times. The chain carries TRBV30 and TRBJ1-1; D uncertain. Germline assignment: CDR1 GTSNPN and CDR2 SVGIG (reference sequence). The CDR3 length is 12 residues. V was clipped by 2 bases and J by 2 bases, with 6 bases between them. The CDR3 region is CAWSQGNTEAFF. The CDR3 DNA reads as TGTGCCTGGAGTCAAGGAAACACTGAAGCTTTCTTT. The full variable domain, rest sourced from reference TRBV30 and TRBJ1-1, is SQTIHQWPATLVQPVGSPLSLECTVEGTSNPNLYWYRQAAGRGLQLLFYSVGIGQISSEVPQNLSASRPQDRQFILSSKKLLLSDSGFYLCAWSQGNTEAFFGQGTRLTVV.

This clonotype was counted many times. The chain has TRBV7-8 and TRBJ2-1, with 8 bases fitting TRBD2. Germline-derived CDR1 and CDR2 are SGHVS and FQNEAQ. V shed 3 bases, J shed 7 bases, and the junction held 14 bases outside the gene matches. The CDR3 has 17 amino acids. The CDR3 region is CASSLMNRGGGGNEQFF. The CDR3 DNA reads as TGTGCCAGCAGCTTGATGAATCGGGGGGGCGGAGGAAATGAGCAGTTCTTC.

Many counts were recorded for this clonotype. The chain joins TRBV20-1 to TRBJ2-3, with D possibly matching TRBD2 (5 bases). Germline-derived CDR1 and CDR2 are DFQATT and SNEGSKA (reference sequence). The CDR3 totals 14 residues. V was clipped by 5 bases and J by 0 bases, with 12 bases between them. CDR3 sequence (DNA): TGCAGTGCTCCAAGGACTGCTAGCACAGATACGCAGTATTTT. It specifies CSAPRTASTDTQYF.

This clonotype was seen repeatedly, ten times or more. The chain has TRBV24-1 and TRBJ2-3; D is tentatively TRBD1 or TRBD2 (5 bases each). Trimming took off 4 bases at V and 2 bases at J, with 15 bases between the two ends. CDR1 is KGHDR, CDR2 SFDVKD, per germline. This CDR3 is built from 16 residues. The CDR3 DNA is TGTGCCACCAGTGACCCCTCGGCAGGGACCACAGATACGCAGTATTTT. This translates into CATSDPSAGTTDTQYF.

This clonotype occurred many times. The chain combines TRBV9 with TRBJ1-1; D unresolved. CDR1 SGDLS and CDR2 YYNGEE come from the germline V gene. The length of the CDR3 is 14 residues. Between the trimmed V and J ends, which lost 3 bases and 1 base, there was a span of 10 bases. CDR3 sequence (DNA): TGTGCCAGCAGCGAAGGTAACCGGAACACTGAAGCTTTCTTT. Translation gives CASSEGNRNTEAFF. The full variable domain, rest sourced from reference TRBV9 and TRBJ1-1, is DSGVTQTPKHLITATGQRVTLRCSPRSGDLSVYWYQQSLDQGLQFLIQYYNGEERAKGNILERFSAQQFPDLHSELNLSSLELGDSALYFCASSEGNRNTEAFFGQGTRLTVV.

The V call is TRBV5-1, the J call TRBJ2-2; D is possibly TRBD2 (5 bases). This CDR3 comprises 15 residues. Looked up from germline, CDR1 is SGHRS and CDR2 is YFSETQ. Deletions cut 0 bases from V and 5 bases from J, with 11 bases between. Here the CDR3 reads CASSLGPSGTGELFF. As DNA, the CDR3 is TGCGCCAGCAGCTTGGGGCCCTCGGGGACCGGGGAGCTGTTTTTT.

This clonotype was detected many times. The chain links TRBV5-6 to TRBJ2-5; 8 bases map to TRBD2. The ends lost 2 bases at V and 12 bases at J; junction bases unmatched: 9. This CDR3 spans 13 amino acids. The germline gives CDR1 SGHDT, CDR2 YYEEEE. The CDR3 bases are TGTGCCAGCAGCTTTCCCGGACTAGCTGCCAAGTACTTC. It is translated as CASSFPGLAAKYF.

Ten or more counts support this clonotype. This rearrangement joins TRBV7-2 to TRBJ2-7, with 10 positions matching TRBD2. CDR1 SGHTA and CDR2 FQGNSA come from the germline V gene. The ends lost 1 base at V and 2 bases at J; junction bases unmatched: 2. The CDR3 is 15 residues long. The DNA of the CDR3 is TGTGCCAGCAGCTTAGGGACTAGCGGTACCTACGAGCAGTACTTC. It translates to CASSLGTSGTYEQYF.

This clonotype was counted many times. V is TRBV20-1 and J is TRBJ1-2; 7 bases are shared with TRBD1. With V trimmed by 6 bases and J by 6 bases, 4 bases remained unmatched. Germline values: CDR1 DFQATT, CDR2 SNEGSKA (reference sequence). The CDR3 runs 11 residues. Here the CDR3 reads CSARQGNGYTF. The CDR3 DNA is TGCAGTGCCCGACAGGGAAATGGCTACACCTTC.

This clonotype was counted at least ten times. The rearrangement joins TRBV6-5 to TRBJ2-1, with D unresolved. In germline, CDR1 is MNHEY, CDR2 SVGAGI. The V and J ends lost 7 bases and 5 bases respectively, with 12 bases between them. This CDR3 has 13 residues. Written as DNA, the CDR3 is TGTGCCAGCATTGGGTCAGCCAACAATGAGCAGTTCTTC. It codes for CASIGSANNEQFF.

This clonotype has at least ten counts. The chain has TRBV9 and TRBJ1-5; D might be TRBD1 (5 bases). V shed 0 bases and J shed 1 base, with 17 bases lying between them. Germline assignment: CDR1 SGDLS and CDR2 YYNGEE. There are 18 residues in the CDR3. The CDR3 DNA follows: TGTGCCAGCAGCGTAGCTCAGCCCCGATCAGGGAGCAATCAGCCCCAGCATTTT. This gives the protein CASSVAQPRSGSNQPQHF.

This clonotype showed up many times. The J gene is TRBJ1-1, the V gene TRBV7-9; possible D gene TRBD1, 6 bases. V was shortened by 2 bases and J by 3 bases, with 13 bases between the two germline ends. CDR3 length: 15 residues. In germline, CDR1 is SEHNR, CDR2 FQNEAQ (reference sequence). The CDR3 DNA sequence: TGTGCCAGCAGCTTACCAACGGGGGGCCACACTGAAGCTTTCTTT. It specifies CASSLPTGGHTEAFF.

This clonotype was seen ten or more times. The V call is TRBV5-1, the J call TRBJ2-1; 12 positions agree with TRBD2. CDR1 is SGHRS, CDR2 YFSETQ, per germline. After removal of 0 bases from V and 8 bases from J, the junction contained 12 bases not matched to a gene. This CDR3 has 18 residues. This chain's CDR3 is CASSLGTSGALRYDEQFF. Written as DNA, the CDR3 is TGCGCCAGCAGCTTGGGGACTAGCGGGGCCCTCAGGTACGATGAGCAGTTCTTC. Filled out from reference TRBV5-1 and TRBJ2-1, the complete variable domain reads KAGVTQTPRYLIKTRGQQVTLSCSPISGHRSVSWYQQTPGQGLQFLFEYFSETQRNKGNFPGRFSGRQFSNSRSEMNVSTLELGDSALYLCASSLGTSGALRYDEQFFGPGTRLTVL.